What follows are 7 T cell receptor beta chains derived from one specimen sequenced in a study of T cells after somatic rescue of genetic block (dated by TCRdb to 2020 to 2021). Library prep was done by the immunoSEQ multiplex PCR assay. TCRdb retrieved this table from immuneACCESS and kept in-frame rearrangements only. Not all clones are present; in checked studies, unresolved V genes account for under half, and no reason is known for the remainder. The sample table records 70,000 to 85,000 clones; approximately 91% of these occur just once. Jointly, the top ten make up approximately 2.9% of the sample. Sequenced sample: peripheral blood mononuclear cells (PBMCs). Receptors were obtained from a man younger than 40.

The chain links TRBV10-1 to TRBJ1-2; D uncertain. V was pared by 4 bases and J by 2 bases, with 8 bases between. The germline gives CDR1 WNHNN, CDR2 SYGVQD (reference sequence). The CDR3 sequence is 13 residues long. CDR3 region: CASSVRRNYGYTF. CDR3 sequence (DNA): TGCGCCAGCAGTGTGCGACGAAACTATGGCTACACCTTC.

The rearrangement joins TRBV7-9 to TRBJ1-2; 8 bases align to TRBD1. V lost 3 bases and J lost 7; bases outside the gene matches: 7. CDR1 and CDR2 from the germline V gene are SEHNR and FQNEAQ (reference sequence). The CDR3 runs to 14 residues. The CDR3 loop is CASSFADRDVGYTF. DNA of the CDR3: TGTGCCAGCAGCTTCGCGGACAGGGACGTTGGCTACACCTTC.

The chain is built from TRBV11-2 and TRBJ2-7, with D perhaps matching TRBD2 (5 bases). Germline CDR1 and CDR2: SGHAT and FQNNGV. V was shortened by 4 bases and J by 3 bases, with 13 bases between the two germline ends. There are 14 residues in the CDR3. CDR3 in amino acids: CASSSPGNFYEQYF. The CDR3 nucleotides are TGTGCCAGCAGCTCCCCCGGGAATTTCTACGAGCAGTACTTC.

This sequence joins TRBV7-3 and TRBJ2-2; 10 bases are shared with TRBD2. Germline-derived CDR1 and CDR2 are SGHTA and FQGTGA. CDR3 length equals 18 residues. V shed 4 bases and J 6 bases; nucleotides not matched to a gene: 14. The DNA of the CDR3 is TGTGCCAGCAGCTCCACCCGGGGCGCAGCGGGGGGGCCCGGGGAGCTGTTTTTT. Residues: CASSSTRGAAGGPGELFF.

The chain joins TRBV29-1 to TRBJ2-5; the D gene is possibly TRBD1 (7 bases). The DNA matches TRBJ2-7 better at its end, which makes the J call doubtful. The germline gives CDR1 SQVTM, CDR2 ANQGSEA. The CDR3 totals 15 residues. CDR3 coding DNA: TGCAGCGTTGATGGCGGGGCAGGGGGAACCTACGAGCAGTACTTC. It is translated as CSVDGGAGGTYEQYF.

This clone was observed once. This chain links TRBV7-7 with TRBJ2-5; 7 nucleotides match TRBD1. CDR1 and CDR2 (germline): SSHAT, FNYEAQ (reference sequence). This CDR3 is 12 amino acids long. After removal of 1 base from V and 7 bases from J, the junction contained 0 bases not matched to a gene. The CDR3 loop is CASSLGQGTQYF. For the CDR3, the DNA is TGTGCCAGCAGCTTAGGACAGGGGACCCAGTACTTC.

This sequence joins TRBV6-1 and TRBJ1-6; no clear D. CDR3 length: 15 residues. From germline, CDR1 is MNHNS and CDR2 SASEGT. Trimming took off 3 bases at V and 3 bases at J, with 9 bases between the two ends. Here the CDR3 reads CASSETGSYNSPLHF. Here the CDR3 DNA reads TGTGCCAGCAGTGAGACCGGGAGCTATAATTCACCCCTCCACTTT.